These 30 T cell receptor beta chains came from one sample sequenced in a study of memory CD4+ T cells and cytomegalovirus serostatus. Only in-frame clones appear in the TCRdb table, and some are missing; sequencing was by immunoSEQ multiplex PCR. The table includes 50,000 to 65,000 clones, 70% to 80% detected once. Single viable CD3+CD4+CD8-CD45RO+ cells were sorted as the memory CD4+ T cells. The sample consisted of memory CD4+ T cells from blood. These TCRs come from an adult in good health and CMV-seronegative.

This chain uses TRBV6-5 with TRBJ1-2; 9 nucleotides match TRBD1. CDR3 length: 15 amino acids. V dropped 4 bases and J dropped 3; count of bases not matched to a gene: 6. Germline assignment: CDR1 MNHEY and CDR2 SVGAGI. CDR3 in amino acids: CASSFRDRGDYGYTF. The CDR3 DNA is TGTGCCAGCAGTTTCCGAGACAGGGGGGACTATGGCTACACCTTC.

The genes are TRBV7-9 and TRBJ1-6; D is perhaps TRBD1 (5 bases). The germline gives CDR1 SEHNR, CDR2 FQNEAQ (reference sequence). The V and J ends lost 4 bases and 5 bases respectively, with 18 bases between them. This CDR3 is built from 17 residues. The CDR3 protein is CASSSVTPGPNNSPLHF. In nucleotides, the CDR3 is TGTGCCAGCAGCTCCGTGACCCCGGGGCCTAATAATTCACCCCTCCACTTT. The full variable domain, with the rest looked up from reference TRBV7-9 and TRBJ1-6, is DTGVSQNPRHKITKRGQNVTFRCDPISEHNRLYWYRQTLGQGPEFLTYFQNEAQLEKSRLLSDRFSAERPKGSFSTLEIQRTEQGDSAMYLCASSSVTPGPNNSPLHFGNGTRLTVT.

V is TRBV7-3 and J is TRBJ1-1, with D maybe TRBD1 (5 bases). The CDR3 consists of 15 residues. Germline V lookup: CDR1 SGHTA, CDR2 FQGTGA. V was cut by 3 bases and J by 5 bases, with 16 bases left in between. The CDR3 spells CASSFQGGARTEAFF. CDR3 nucleotides: TGTGCCAGCAGCTTCCAGGGAGGGGCGAGGACTGAAGCTTTCTTT.

This clone was seen just once. V and J are TRBV5-1 and TRBJ2-5; 7 positions agree with TRBD1. The ends lost 6 bases at V and 5 bases at J; junction bases unmatched: 16. Per germline, CDR1 SGHRS and CDR2 YFSETQ. The length of the CDR3 is 16 residues. The DNA of the CDR3 is TGCGCCAGCAACTTAGCAACAGGGGACCGATCGGAGACCCAGTACTTC. Its protein product is CASNLATGDRSETQYF.

This clone came up a few times. The chain is built from TRBV5-6 and TRBJ2-3, with D possibly TRBD2 on 7 matching bases. Germline assignment: CDR1 SGHDT and CDR2 YYEEEE. V was pared by 4 bases and J by 5 bases, with 20 bases between. The CDR3 extends over 16 amino acids. CDR3 residues: CASSPQIGLGGDTQYF. The CDR3 region has the DNA TGTGCCAGCAGCCCCCAAATCGGACTAGGGGGAGATACGCAGTATTTT.

The chain joins TRBV30 to TRBJ1-3; D gene unclear. The CDR3 has 13 amino acids. Germline CDR1 GTSNPN, CDR2 SVGIG (reference sequence). V was trimmed by 2 bases and J by 3 bases, leaving 8 bases between them. CDR3 amino acids: CAWSQANGNTIYF. CDR3 nucleotides: TGTGCCTGGAGTCAGGCTAATGGAAACACCATATATTTT.

The chain is built from TRBV19 and TRBJ1-1; D ambiguous. Germline CDR1 reads LNHDA; CDR2 reads SQIVND (reference sequence). This CDR3 is built from 13 residues. The V end lost 8 bases, the J end lost 1 base, and 11 bases lay between the germline ends. The CDR3, as DNA: TGTGCCAGTGGAAAACAGAGGAACACTGAAGCTTTCTTT. Translation: CASGKQRNTEAFF.

This clone has only a few counts. The chain carries TRBV9 and TRBJ2-2, with 10 bases lining up with TRBD1. The germline V gene encodes CDR1 SGDLS and CDR2 YYNGEE. This CDR3 contains 16 residues. Trimming at V came to 2 bases and at J to 6 bases, leaving 7 bases not matched to a gene. CDR3: CASSVGTGALAGELFF. CDR3 DNA: TGTGCCAGCAGCGTCGGGACAGGGGCATTGGCCGGGGAGCTGTTTTTT.

The chain carries TRBV7-2 and TRBJ1-2; a weak D match, TRBD1 (6 bases). V was pared by 0 bases and J by 4 bases, with 12 bases between. This CDR3 region has 15 residues. Per germline, CDR1 SGHTA and CDR2 FQGNSA. CDR3 bases: TGTGCCAGCAGCTTAGCCGGTAGGGGGGCCTATGGCTACACCTTC. Protein sequence: CASSLAGRGAYGYTF.

With regard to this clone: The junction departs from the called germline gene at one end, perhaps through a read error. The rearrangement uses TRBV6-6 and TRBJ1-2, with 8 bases aligning to TRBD1. The CDR3 is made up of 15 amino acids. Germline values: CDR1 MNHNY, CDR2 SVGAGI (reference sequence). CDR3 bases: TGTGCCATCAGTGAGTCAGGGGGCGCGGGCTATGGCTACACCTTC. Protein sequence: CAISESGGAGYGYTF.

The chain links TRBV7-3 to TRBJ1-1; D might be TRBD1 (5 bases). The V end lost 2 bases, the J end lost 3 bases, and 10 bases lay between the germline ends. CDR3 length: 14 amino acids. The germline V gene encodes CDR1 SGHTA and CDR2 FQGTGA. The CDR3 is CASSLQGLDTEAFF. CDR3 coding DNA: TGTGCCAGCAGCTTACAGGGATTGGACACTGAAGCTTTCTTT.

This clone was observed once. The chain joins TRBV9 to TRBJ1-3; maybe TRBD1 (6 bases). The CDR3 sequence is 15 residues long. V was cut by 3 bases and J by 5 bases, with 15 bases left in between. CDR1 is SGDLS and CDR2 is YYNGEE in the germline V gene. The CDR3 here is CASSAPQGTRNTIYF. In DNA, the CDR3 is TGTGCCAGCAGCGCGCCACAGGGAACGAGAAACACCATATATTTT.

This clone was counted once. This sequence joins TRBV2 and TRBJ2-5, with D perhaps TRBD2 (5 bases). Trimming shortened V by 3 bases and J by 2 bases, and 10 bases separated the two germline ends. The CDR3 has 14 amino acids. CDR1 is SNHLY, CDR2 FYNNEI, per germline. The CDR3 DNA reads TGTGCCAGCAGTGACCAAGCGGCACAAGAGACCCAGTACTTC. Amino acids: CASSDQAAQETQYF.

The chain is built from TRBV7-9 and TRBJ1-4; tentative D call: TRBD1 (6 bases). Between the trimmed V and J ends, which lost 5 bases and 7 bases, there was a span of 17 bases. From germline, CDR1 is SEHNR and CDR2 FQNEAQ (reference sequence). The CDR3 runs to 15 residues. The CDR3: CASSPGQNYAEKLFF. The CDR3 region has the DNA TGTGCCAGCAGCCCTGGACAGAATTATGCTGAAAAACTGTTTTTT.

The chain employs TRBV19 and TRBJ2-3; unclear D gene. The V end was cut by 3 bases, the J end by 8 bases, with 12 bases between. This CDR3 has 13 amino acids. Germline assignment: CDR1 LNHDA and CDR2 SQIVND (reference sequence). As DNA, the CDR3 is TGTGCCAGTAGTATGCTCCGGATCGGTACGCAGTATTTT. It is translated as CASSMLRIGTQYF.

This rearrangement joins TRBV6-1 to TRBJ1-1; 9 bases match TRBD1. The trim removed 6 bases at V and 5 bases at J, leaving 7 bases unmatched. From germline, CDR1 is MNHNS and CDR2 SASEGT. The CDR3 contains 14 residues. CDR3 loop: CASRVQGARTEAFF. CDR3 DNA sequence: TGTGCCAGCAGAGTACAGGGGGCGAGGACTGAAGCTTTCTTT.

This chain connects TRBV10-3 to TRBJ1-5, with no clear D. This CDR3 is built from 13 residues. The V gene lost 4 bases and the J gene lost 4 bases, with 8 bases spanning the gap. From germline, CDR1 is ENHRY and CDR2 SYGVKD. CDR3 protein: CAISAGGNQPQHF. CDR3 nucleotides: TGTGCCATCAGTGCAGGAGGAAATCAGCCCCAGCATTTT.

The chain recombines TRBV10-3 with TRBJ1-5; D is undetermined. V was shortened by 2 bases and J by 2 bases, with 4 bases between the two germline ends. This CDR3 has 13 amino acids. CDR1 and CDR2 (germline): ENHRY, SYGVKD. The CDR3 DNA reads TGTGCCATCAGTGAGGCGGGCAATCAGCCCCAGCATTTT. It yields the protein CAISEAGNQPQHF.

The V call is TRBV11-2, the J call TRBJ1-4; D is possibly TRBD1 (5 bases). Trimming took 5 bases from V and 4 from J, leaving 11 bases between them. This CDR3 contains 14 residues. Looked up from germline, CDR1 is SGHAT and CDR2 is FQNNGV. CDR3 amino acids: CASSPGSLNEKLFF. The CDR3 region has the DNA TGTGCCAGCAGCCCAGGGTCCCTTAATGAAAAACTGTTTTTT.

This chain links TRBV7-8 with TRBJ2-6; D gene ambiguous. Per the germline V gene, CDR1 is SGHVS and CDR2 is FQNEAQ. Trimming took off 1 base at V and 1 base at J, with 8 bases between the two ends. The CDR3 has 16 residues. The CDR3 DNA follows: TGTGCCAGCAGCTTAGGGGTTAGGTCTGGGGCCAACGTCCTGACTTTC. Its translation: CASSLGVRSGANVLTF.

V is TRBV7-8 and J is TRBJ1-1; 7 positions match TRBD1. The CDR3 loop spans 20 amino acids. Germline CDR1 SGHVS, CDR2 FQNEAQ. V trimming: 5 bases; J trimming: 0 bases; junction bases outside the gene matches: 21. The CDR3 DNA sequence: TGTGCCAGCAGCCAGTTAACGTCCTACGACAGGGTTGCCATGAACACTGAAGCTTTCTTT. Translating gives CASSQLTSYDRVAMNTEAFF.

The chain employs TRBV5-5 and TRBJ1-6; D gene ambiguous. The V and J ends lost 5 bases and 7 bases respectively, with 10 bases between them. Looked up from germline, CDR1 is SGHKS and CDR2 is YYEKEE (reference sequence). The CDR3 totals 13 residues. Written as DNA, the CDR3 is TGTGCCAGCAGTCGTGACGGAAATTCACCCCTCCACTTT. This translates into CASSRDGNSPLHF. Together with reference TRBV5-5 and TRBJ1-6, the CDR3 gives the full variable domain: DAGVTQSPTHLIKTRGQQVTLRCSPISGHKSVSWYQQVLGQGPQFIFQYYEKEERGRGNFPDRFSARQFPNYSSELNVNALLLGDSALYLCASSRDGNSPLHFGNGTRLTVT.

The table lists this clone with a few counts. CDR3 DNA sequence: TGCGCCAGCAGCCGCGGGACCTATCTCCCGGATGGCTACACCTTC. Translating gives CASSRGTYLPDGYTF. The chain recombines TRBV4-3 with TRBJ1-2; D is perhaps TRBD1 (5 bases). The CDR3 sequence is 15 residues long. Germline V gene lookup returns CDR1 LGHNA and CDR2 YSLEER. V gave up 4 bases and J gave up 6 bases, with 18 bases separating them.

The V and J genes are TRBV5-1 and TRBJ2-1; D is unclear. Germline V gene lookup returns CDR1 SGHRS and CDR2 YFSETQ. The V gene lost 0 bases and the J gene lost 11 bases, with 12 bases spanning the gap. CDR3 size: 13 residues. DNA of the CDR3: TGCGCCAGCAGCTTGGATGGCAGAACCAAGCAGTTCTTC. Encoded protein: CASSLDGRTKQFF.

This chain joins TRBV23-1 and TRBJ1-5; 10 nucleotides align to TRBD1. TRBV23-1 is known as an ORF, though its function is uncertain. Trimming took 0 bases from V and 2 from J; bases not matched to a gene: 10. This CDR3 spans 19 amino acids. The CDR3 loop reads CASSQSIVGTGACNQPQHF. CDR3 DNA sequence: TGCGCCAGCAGTCAATCGATAGTGGGGACAGGGGCTTGCAATCAGCCCCAGCATTTT.

J is TRBJ2-5 and V is TRBV5-4; D call uncertain. V shed 0 bases and J shed 3 bases, with 12 bases lying between them. The CDR3 is made up of 15 amino acids. CDR1 and CDR2 (germline): SGHNT, YYREEE (reference sequence). CDR3 DNA: TGTGCCAGCAGCTTGGTGGGTAGAGTAAAAGAGACCCAGTACTTC. It encodes CASSLVGRVKETQYF.

This chain uses TRBV6-5 with TRBJ1-2, with D hard to call. In germline, CDR1 is MNHEY, CDR2 SVGAGI. The CDR3 has 15 residues. V dropped 6 bases and J dropped 2 bases, with 16 bases sitting between them. For the CDR3, the DNA is TGTGCCAGCAGCCTCCGAAGGACTCAGAACTATGGCTACACCTTC. This translates into CASSLRRTQNYGYTF.

This clone was seen a handful of times. V and J are TRBV19 and TRBJ1-1; 9 positions agree with TRBD1. The CDR3 loop spans 14 amino acids. V was clipped by 3 bases and J by 7 bases; unmatched bases: 6. Germline-derived CDR1 and CDR2 are LNHDA and SQIVND (reference sequence). CDR3 DNA: TGTGCCAGTAGTATGAGGGACAGGGCGGGTGAAGCTTTCTTT. Encoded protein: CASSMRDRAGEAFF.

The chain uses TRBV19 and TRBJ1-2, with D perhaps TRBD1 (5 bases). Trimming removed 10 bases from V and 3 bases from J, with 12 bases in between. The CDR3 has 12 amino acids. Germline CDR1 and CDR2: LNHDA and SQIVND (reference sequence). CDR3 in DNA: TGTGCCACCCGGGGCAGCGACTATGGCTACACCTTC. This gives the protein CATRGSDYGYTF. The full variable domain, in which reference TRBV19 and TRBJ1-2 provide the parts outside the CDR3, is DGGITQSPKYLFRKEGQNVTLSCEQNLNHDAMYWYRQDPGQGLRLIYYSQIVNDFQKGDIAEGYSVSREKKESFPLTVTSAQKNPTAFYLCATRGSDYGYTFGSGTRLTVV.

Here the CDR3 DNA reads TGTGCCAGCAGCGTAGTAATCGCCGGGGAGCTGTTTTTT. This translates into CASSVVIAGELFF. This chain links TRBV9 with TRBJ2-2; D is uncertain. Looked up from germline, CDR1 is SGDLS and CDR2 is YYNGEE. CDR3 length equals 13 residues. Between the trimmed V and J ends, which lost 0 bases and 6 bases, there was a span of 6 bases. Complete variable domain (other parts from reference TRBV9 and TRBJ2-2): DSGVTQTPKHLITATGQRVTLRCSPRSGDLSVYWYQQSLDQGLQFLIQYYNGEERAKGNILERFSAQQFPDLHSELNLSSLELGDSALYFCASSVVIAGELFFGEGSRLTVL.